Below, 26 T cell receptor beta chains from the same sample are listed, as sequenced in a study of spatial heterogeneity in lung cancer. Each CDR3 protein gets one entry after TCRdb re-called the 5' RACE reads with MiXCR. The sample shows about 45,000 distinct CDR3 sequences, roughly 13% of them seen only once. Time point described: sample taken at primary tumor resection. The specimen was PBMCs, collected at surgery. The receptors derive from a male donor with early-stage non-small cell lung cancer.

The chain links TRBV5-1 to TRBJ2-3, with D possibly being TRBD2 (5 bases). The CDR3 runs 15 residues. Trimming left V 1 base short and J 9 bases short, with 18 bases between. Per germline, CDR1 SGHRS and CDR2 YFSETQ. The CDR3 loop is CASSLRDQPPHTQYF. In DNA form, the CDR3 reads TGCGCCAGCAGCTTGCGGGATCAGCCCCCCCACACGCAGTATTTT.

This clonotype has at least ten counts. This chain uses TRBV4-1 with TRBJ1-6; 8 bases map to TRBD1. Germline V gives CDR1 MGHRA, CDR2 YSYEKL. This CDR3 has 15 amino acids. Losses at the gene ends were 5 bases for V and 8 bases for J; bases not matched to a gene: 8. This CDR3 reads CASSSRTGRYSPLHF. For the CDR3, the DNA is TGCGCCAGCAGCTCCCGGACAGGGAGGTATTCACCCCTCCACTTT.

In this sample, this clonotype turned up many times. This chain uses TRBV21-1 with TRBJ2-7; whether TRBD1, the table's D call, matches the DNA was not checked. TRBV21-1 is a recognized pseudogene. The CDR3 is made up of 12 amino acids. CDR3 sequence (DNA): TGTGCCAGCAGTTATCAGGGGTACGAGCAGTACTTC. Translated, it gives CASSYQGYEQYF.

The chain links TRBV20-1 to TRBJ2-3, with 12 bases fitting TRBD2. Germline V CDR1 and CDR2: DFQATT, SNEGSKA (reference sequence). The CDR3 has 15 residues. CDR3 coding DNA: TGCAGCCTTACGACTAGCGGGAGCCCCACAGATACGCAGTATTTT. Amino acids: CSLTTSGSPTDTQYF.

This clonotype was seen only a few times. The rearrangement joins TRBV5-1 to TRBJ1-5, with 8 bases identical to TRBD1. This CDR3 region has 15 residues. Germline V lookup: CDR1 SGHRS, CDR2 YFSETQ. V was clipped by 5 bases and J by 7 bases; unmatched bases: 11. CDR3 nucleotide sequence: TGCGCCAGCAGTCTGACAGGGGAGACGGAACAGCCCCAGCATTTT. This sequence encodes CASSLTGETEQPQHF.

The chain has TRBV19 and TRBJ1-2; D remains unclear. CDR3 length: 15 amino acids. Germline CDR1 LNHDA, CDR2 SQIVND (reference sequence). Trimming cost V 2 bases and J 1 base, with 11 bases left between them. The DNA of the CDR3 is TGTGCCAGTAGTATAAACACGGACGGTAACTATGGCTACACCTTC. This encodes CASSINTDGNYGYTF.

This chain uses TRBV5-4 with TRBJ2-3; D unresolved. This CDR3 region has 14 residues. The germline V gene encodes CDR1 SGHNT and CDR2 YYREEE (reference sequence). V shed 0 bases and J shed 2 bases, with 7 bases lying between them. CDR3 sequence reads: CASSLELVTDTQYF. Written as DNA, the CDR3 is TGTGCCAGCAGCTTGGAGCTAGTCACAGATACGCAGTATTTT.

This clonotype has just a few counts. V usage is TRBV7-2 and J usage is TRBJ2-5; D remains ambiguous. The CDR3 loop spans 13 amino acids. Germline CDR1 reads SGHTA; CDR2 reads FQGNSA. The V and J ends lost 2 bases and 4 bases respectively, with 8 bases between them. CDR3 residues: CASSLIIGETQYF. CDR3 coding DNA: TGTGCCAGCAGCTTAATTATTGGAGAGACCCAGTACTTC.

The chain is built from TRBV12-3 or TRBV12-4 and TRBJ2-5, with 8 bases fitting TRBD2. The CDR3 extends over 14 amino acids. The V and J ends lost 11 bases and 2 bases, in that order; junction bases with no gene match: 10. The CDR3 DNA reads TGTGCCTCACTACCACGGGGGGGACAAGAGACCCAGTACTTC. Amino acids: CASLPRGGQETQYF.

The chain joins TRBV20-1 to TRBJ1-6; TRBD1 aligns across 7 bases. This CDR3 comprises 16 residues. After removal of 3 bases from V and 0 bases from J, the junction contained 5 bases not matched to a gene. Germline CDR1 is DFQATT and CDR2 is SNEGSKA (reference sequence). CDR3 bases: TGCAGTGCTAGCAGGGACAGCAACTCCTATAATTCACCCCTCCACTTT. It yields the protein CSASRDSNSYNSPLHF.

V and J are TRBV21-1 and TRBJ2-7; the table calls TRBD1, which could not be checked here. TRBV21-1 is given as a pseudogene. The CDR3 has 18 amino acids. In DNA, the CDR3 is TGTGCCAGCAGCAAAGGACCCGGGACAGGGGCCGATACCTACGAGCAGTACTTC. Amino acid sequence: CASSKGPGTGADTYEQYF.

This clonotype has at least ten counts. V usage is TRBV11-2 and J usage is TRBJ2-3; D possibly corresponds to TRBD1 (5 bases). In germline, CDR1 is SGHAT, CDR2 FQNNGV. The CDR3 runs to 16 residues. Trimming cost V 2 bases and J 0 bases, with 12 bases left between them. In DNA form, the CDR3 reads TGTGCCAGCAGCTTATTAGTGGGGCTTAGCACAGATACGCAGTATTTT. It translates to CASSLLVGLSTDTQYF. Together with reference TRBV11-2 and TRBJ2-3, the CDR3 gives the full variable domain: EAGVAQSPRYKIIEKRQSVAFWCNPISGHATLYWYQQILGQGPKLLIQFQNNGVVDDSQLPKDRFSAERLKGVDSTLKIQPAKLEDSAVYLCASSLLVGLSTDTQYFGPGTRLTVL.

This clonotype has a count of ten or more. The chain links TRBV7-9 to TRBJ2-3; 7 positions agree with TRBD2. Germline V lookup: CDR1 SEHNR, CDR2 FQNEAQ (reference sequence). J lost 2 bases, V lost 3 bases, and 5 bases had no gene match. The CDR3 loop spans 15 amino acids. CDR3 DNA sequence: TGTGCCAGCAGCTTCGGGAGGTCTAACACAGATACGCAGTATTTT. Protein product: CASSFGRSNTDTQYF.

This clonotype was found many times. V usage is TRBV9 and J usage is TRBJ1-2; D remains ambiguous. Germline CDR1 SGDLS, CDR2 YYNGEE. This CDR3 spans 12 amino acids. The germline V and J ends were trimmed by 8 bases and 4 bases, with 12 bases remaining between them. In DNA, the CDR3 is TGTGCCAGTAGAGGAGTAATCTATGGCTACACCTTC. This encodes CASRGVIYGYTF.

This clonotype came up many times. The chain has TRBV4-1 and TRBJ2-7; D unclear. Germline V lookup: CDR1 MGHRA, CDR2 YSYEKL. V lost 0 bases, J lost 6 bases, and 24 bases lay in between. The CDR3 length is 18 residues. The CDR3 loop is CASSQDRQQASALGEQYF. CDR3 sequence (DNA): TGCGCCAGCAGCCAAGACCGCCAGCAGGCGTCGGCGCTGGGCGAGCAGTACTTC.

Ten or more counts support this clonotype. The genes are TRBV10-3 and TRBJ2-7; 14 bases line up with TRBD2. Germline loops: CDR1 ENHRY, CDR2 SYGVKD. V was pared by 9 bases and J by 5 bases, with 6 bases of the junction left unmatched. CDR3 length: 14 amino acids. CDR3 amino acids: CAMGTSGSDHEQYF. In DNA form, the CDR3 reads TGTGCCATGGGGACTAGCGGGAGCGACCACGAGCAGTACTTC.

This clonotype was observed at least ten times. This chain joins TRBV9 and TRBJ2-6; 15 bases agree with TRBD2. V dropped 4 bases and J dropped 0; count of bases not matched to a gene: 14. This CDR3 has 22 residues. Germline V gene data show CDR1 as SGDLS and CDR2 as YYNGEE. CDR3 sequence: CASSSQDRGTSGRFSGANVLTF. CDR3 bases: TGTGCCAGCAGCTCACAGGACAGGGGGACTAGCGGGAGGTTCTCTGGGGCCAACGTCCTGACTTTC. Looking up the rest from reference TRBV9 and TRBJ2-6 gives the full variable domain: DSGVTQTPKHLITATGQRVTLRCSPRSGDLSVYWYQQSLDQGLQFLIQYYNGEERAKGNILERFSAQQFPDLHSELNLSSLELGDSALYFCASSSQDRGTSGRFSGANVLTFGAGSRLTVL.

The chain is built from TRBV4-1 and TRBJ1-2; 9 nucleotides match TRBD1. This CDR3 has 15 amino acids. Germline CDR1 MGHRA, CDR2 YSYEKL. Germline trimming cut 5 bases from V and 0 bases from J; bases unmatched to any gene: 4. The CDR3 region is CASSLGQGANYGYTF. The CDR3, as DNA: TGCGCCAGCAGCTTGGGACAGGGAGCTAACTATGGCTACACCTTC.

V is TRBV29-1 and J is TRBJ1-2, with D hard to call. CDR3 length equals 13 residues. The V end lost 3 bases, the J end lost 4 bases, and 12 bases lay between the germline ends. Germline V gene data show CDR1 as SQVTM and CDR2 as ANQGSEA. The CDR3 nucleotides read TGCAGCGTTGATCCTGGCCGAGCCTATGGCTACACCTTC. Translation: CSVDPGRAYGYTF.

The chain is built from TRBV11-1 and TRBJ2-5, with D perhaps TRBD2 (6 bases). V was pared by 0 bases and J by 5 bases, with 13 bases between. The CDR3 has 15 amino acids. In germline, CDR1 is SGHAT, CDR2 FQDESV (reference sequence). The DNA for the CDR3 is TGTGCCAGCAGCTTAGCGGGGATTGGGGGGGAGACCCAGTACTTC. Translated, it gives CASSLAGIGGETQYF.

V is TRBV7-9 and J is TRBJ1-4; a possible D gene is TRBD1 (5 bases). Germline values: CDR1 SEHNR, CDR2 FQNEAQ (reference sequence). Deletions cut 0 bases from V and 3 bases from J, with 8 bases between. The length of the CDR3 is 15 residues. The chain's CDR3 is CASSLAGAANEKLFF. CDR3 in DNA: TGTGCCAGCAGCTTAGCTGGGGCGGCTAATGAAAAACTGTTTTTT.

The table lists this clonotype with many counts. The rearrangement links TRBV28 to TRBJ2-7; tentatively, D is TRBD1 (6 bases). CDR3 length: 15 residues. V lost 6 bases to trimming and J lost 2 bases, with 17 bases between them. The germline V gene has CDR1 MDHEN and CDR2 SYDVKM. The CDR3 here is CASSLSVGHTYEQYF. CDR3 in DNA: TGTGCCAGCAGCCTTTCTGTGGGACATACCTACGAGCAGTACTTC. The full variable domain, with the rest looked up from reference TRBV28 and TRBJ2-7, is DVKVTQSSRYLVKRTGEKVFLECVQDMDHENMFWYRQDPGLGLRLIYFSYDVKMKEKGDIPEGYSVSREKKERFSLILESASTNQTSMYLCASSLSVGHTYEQYFGPGTRLTVT.

The J gene is TRBJ1-1, the V gene TRBV29-1; D ambiguous. Germline loops: CDR1 SQVTM, CDR2 ANQGSEA. Trimming shortened V by 3 bases and J by 4 bases, and 9 bases separated the two germline ends. This CDR3 region has 12 residues. This chain's CDR3 is CSVEADTTEAFF. The CDR3 region has the DNA TGCAGCGTTGAGGCAGATACCACTGAAGCTTTCTTT.

The chain recombines TRBV5-1 with TRBJ1-5; D is possibly TRBD1 (5 bases). The CDR3 spans 15 residues. Germline CDR1 SGHRS, CDR2 YFSETQ. Trimming cost V 0 bases and J 5 bases, with 12 bases left between them. The CDR3 bases are TGCGCCAGCAGCTTGGTGGGCAGGGCTGATCAGCCCCAGCATTTT. This codes for CASSLVGRADQPQHF.

This clonotype ranks as medium-sized. The V call is TRBV12-3 or TRBV12-4, the J call TRBJ2-7, with TRBD1 identical over 10 bases. The CDR3 is 15 amino acids. The trim removed 3 bases at V and 3 bases at J, leaving 5 bases unmatched. CDR3 sequence: CASSLAGQGHYEQYF. The CDR3 nucleotides read TGTGCCAGCAGTTTGGCGGGACAGGGGCACTACGAGCAGTACTTC.

This clonotype has only a few counts. The chain combines TRBV29-1 with TRBJ2-2; TRBD1 matches at 12 bases. Looked up from germline, CDR1 is SQVTM and CDR2 is ANQGSEA. The CDR3 contains 15 residues. After removal of 7 bases from V and 7 bases from J, the junction contained 10 bases not matched to a gene. CDR3 region: CSGSGTGGFGGELFF. The CDR3 nucleotides are TGCAGCGGGTCCGGGACAGGGGGCTTCGGCGGGGAGCTGTTTTTT.